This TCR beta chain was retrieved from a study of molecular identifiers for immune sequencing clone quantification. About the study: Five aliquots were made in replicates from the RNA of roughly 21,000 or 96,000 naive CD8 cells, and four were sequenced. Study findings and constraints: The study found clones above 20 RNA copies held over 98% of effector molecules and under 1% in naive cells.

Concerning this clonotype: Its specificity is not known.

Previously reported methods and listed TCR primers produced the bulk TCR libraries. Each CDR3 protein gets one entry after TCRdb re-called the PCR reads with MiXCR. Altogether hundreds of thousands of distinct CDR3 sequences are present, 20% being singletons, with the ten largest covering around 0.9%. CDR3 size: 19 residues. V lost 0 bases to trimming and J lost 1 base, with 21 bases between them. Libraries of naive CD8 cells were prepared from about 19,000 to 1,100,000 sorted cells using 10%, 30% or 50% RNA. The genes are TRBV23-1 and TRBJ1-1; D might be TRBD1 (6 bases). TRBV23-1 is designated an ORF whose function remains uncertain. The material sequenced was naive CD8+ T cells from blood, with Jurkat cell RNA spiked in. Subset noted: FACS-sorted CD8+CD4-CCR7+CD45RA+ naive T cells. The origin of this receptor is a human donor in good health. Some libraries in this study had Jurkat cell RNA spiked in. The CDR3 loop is CASSQSWGHRSLKNTEAFF. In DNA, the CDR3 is TGCGCCAGCAGTCAATCGTGGGGACATAGGAGCTTGAAGAACACTGAAGCTTTCTTT.